The source of this T cell receptor (beta chain) is a study of CD8 T cells in Susac syndrome (dated by TCRdb to the late 2010s). Notes on the research overall: Of the Susac syndrome patients who were sequenced, eight were in clinical remission while six had clinically active disease. The study used repertoire sequencing to test whether antigen drove CD8+ T cell activation and differentiation in Susac syndrome. Susac syndrome patients were therapy-naive, on corticosteroids (some also receiving IVIg), or on IVIg alone at blood withdrawal. CD8+ T cell repertoire clonality was compared between about 12 healthy donors, about 14 Susac syndrome patients and 15 or so multiple sclerosis patients.

High-throughput TCR beta sequencing profiled peripheral blood CD8+ and CD4+ T cells from healthy donors, Susac syndrome patients and multiple sclerosis patients. Susac syndrome patients met recently defined diagnostic criteria for definite or probable disease. Bulk CD8+ and CD4+ T cells were purified by magnetic negative isolation, whereas CD8+ TEMRA cells were enriched by FACS. Blood was collected in EDTA tubes and processed within 24 hours, with PBMCs isolated through density gradient centrifugation. PBMCs intended for TCR sequencing were frozen in liquid nitrogen and were later thawed in a 37 degrees C water bath. Purity of sorted or isolated CD4+, CD8+ and CD8+ TEMRA cells was at least 90%. RNA was extracted using the RNeasy kit, and about 0.5 to 1 ug of the RNA was reverse transcribed with random hexamers. The immunoSEQ multiplex PCR assay, covering 54 Vbeta and 13 Jbeta segments, was used to amplify TCR beta CDR3 regions. PCR amplification bias was corrected using a synthetic template baseline for primer optimization and computational correction. Under the source paper's analysis protocol: Reads were annotated to V, D and J genes per IMGT and analyzed with immunoSEQ Analyzer, keeping only productive sequences. Clonality was calculated as one minus the Shannon entropy normalized by log2 of the number of productive unique sequences. For each patient and control, public and private clones were evaluated within the 100 most prevalent clones. Clones were defined as Susac-specific when absent from the healthy and MS cohorts, from over a thousand published viral clones and from other ImmuneACCESS disease sequences. TCRdb passed the public sequencing reads through fastp at Q25 and MiXCR, retaining productive beta sequences. Each record represents a unique CDR3 protein, reported with the most common genes and DNA among its rows. None of the V and J calls come from the authors' own analysis; TCRdb made them. The sample records over 80,000 distinct CDR3 sequences, approximately 93% of which are singletons. Clones ranked in the top ten supply about 0.99% of the sample.

General study outcomes and caveats: CD8+ repertoires in Susac syndrome showed clonal expansion, which was highest in CD8+ TEMRA cells and was greater in clinically active patients than in remitting patients. In the total CD8+ and CD8+ TEMRA repertoires, more than 15 and five Susac-specific public clones, respectively, were identified. The number of individuals in the TCR sequencing and HLA analysis was acknowledged as relatively small.

Turning to this clonotype: Its antigen is not yet known. No much larger clonotype is one base removed from it; base qualities were not supplied.

The germline V gene gives CDR1 as SQVTM and CDR2 as ANQGSEA. After removal of 1 base from V and 3 bases from J, the junction retains 9 bases not matched to a gene. Reading from cysteine to phenylalanine, the CDR3 counts 15 amino acids. Just the 45-base CDR3 DNA is kept, in frame starting at base 1. This TCR was recovered from a human donor with Susac syndrome. The sample taken for sequencing was CD8+ T cells from PBMCs. The chain links TRBV29-1 with TRBJ2-7, and TRBD1 aligns with 7 junction nucleotides. The CDR3 in this case is CSVEGVLGQNYEQYF. The nucleotide sequence is given as TGCAGCGTTGAAGGGGTTCTGGGACAGAACTACGAGCAGTACTTC.